This T cell receptor (beta chain) was sequenced in a study of blood T cell repertoires in COVID-19. Study details: Italy, Spain and the United States were the sources of the convalescent and acute COVID-19 samples. Sources were T cells, B-cell-depleted T cells, or PBMCs; the material itself was cDNA or gDNA.

The study recruited people aged about 18 to 95 years across approximately 25 US areas. Participants' reported clinical history set cohort assignment. CDR3 length: 16 amino acids. Looked up from germline, CDR1 is MDHEN and CDR2 is SYDVKM. The germline V and J ends were trimmed by 6 bases and 0 bases, with 17 bases remaining between them. Only in-frame clones appear in the TCRdb table, and some are missing; sequencing was by immunoSEQ multiplex PCR. The data show about 200,000 clones, with 85% seen just once and around 19% held by the top ten. V and J are TRBV28 and TRBJ1-1; unclear D gene. Sequencing used PBMCs or T cells enriched from blood (not recorded which). The sequence was collected from a man between 40 and 49 years old who had recovered from COVID-19. The CDR3 sequence: CASSYPSTQLNTEAFF. The CDR3 DNA reads TGTGCCAGCAGCTACCCTAGTACCCAGCTGAACACTGAAGCTTTCTTT.